A single sample gave rise to the 29 T cell receptor beta chains below, sequenced in a study of blood T cell repertoires in COVID-19 (dated by TCRdb to about 2020). Library prep was done by the immunoSEQ multiplex PCR assay. TCRdb took this table from immuneACCESS and kept in-frame rearrangements with V and J called. Such tables lack part of the clones; where checked against another copy, unresolved V genes explain under half of the gap, and the rest is unexplained. This sample comprises 250,000 to 350,000 clones, almost 90% of them detected only once. Jointly, the top ten make up about 11% of the sample. Material for sequencing was peripheral blood. Receptors were obtained from a woman in her twenties or thirties with COVID-19, enrolled during active disease.

The chain couples TRBV7-2 to TRBJ2-7; perhaps TRBD2 as D (5 bases). V shed 5 bases and J shed 7 bases, with 18 bases lying between them. The germline V gene encodes CDR1 SGHTA and CDR2 FQGNSA. This CDR3 spans 14 amino acids. The CDR3 nucleotides are TGTGCCAGCAGCCGCCGGGGTAGCGATGATGAGCAGTACTTC. This sequence encodes CASSRRGSDDEQYF.

The chain couples TRBV27 to TRBJ2-7; 7 positions match TRBD2. V dropped 7 bases and J dropped 0; count of bases not matched to a gene: 12. Germline values: CDR1 MNHEY, CDR2 SMNVEV (reference sequence). This CDR3 comprises 16 residues. CDR3 residues: CASTRRASGSSYEQYF. The CDR3, as DNA: TGTGCCAGCACAAGGCGGGCTAGCGGAAGCTCCTACGAGCAGTACTTC.

The chain has TRBV7-6 and TRBJ2-5; 7 bases are a match to TRBD2. The CDR3 consists of 14 residues. Germline V gives CDR1 SGHVS, CDR2 FNYEAQ. V was pared by 5 bases and J by 4 bases, with 7 bases of the junction left unmatched. The CDR3 nucleotides are TGTGCCAGCAGCGCCGCGGGAGCCCGAGAGACCCAGTACTTC. It encodes CASSAAGARETQYF.

The chain joins TRBV5-8 to TRBJ2-1; a possible D gene is TRBD2 (5 bases). Trimming left V 4 bases short and J 0 bases short, with 17 bases between. Germline lookup yields CDR1 SGHTS and CDR2 YDEGEE. The CDR3 runs 17 residues. This CDR3 is CASSRGLSLSSYNEQFF. CDR3 nucleotide sequence: TGTGCCAGCAGCCGAGGACTTTCCCTGAGCTCCTACAATGAGCAGTTCTTC.

This chain links TRBV5-1 with TRBJ2-7; 10 nucleotides line up with TRBD1. After removal of 1 base from V and 4 bases from J, the junction contained 5 bases not matched to a gene. This CDR3 contains 15 residues. The V gene's germline CDR1 is SGHRS and CDR2 YFSETQ. CDR3 sequence reads: CASSLSTGGKYEQYF. The CDR3 nucleotides read TGCGCCAGCAGCTTGTCGACAGGGGGCAAGTACGAGCAGTACTTC.

J is TRBJ2-2 and V is TRBV10-3; TRBD2 might be the D (7 bases). The CDR3 consists of 16 residues. V was trimmed by 2 bases and J by 1 base, leaving 11 bases between them. The germline V gene encodes CDR1 ENHRY and CDR2 SYGVKD. DNA for the CDR3: TGTGCCATCAGTGAGAGGGGGGGGCTGAACACCGGGGAGCTGTTTTTT. Protein sequence: CAISERGGLNTGELFF.

The chain carries TRBV30 and TRBJ1-5, with D perhaps TRBD1 (5 bases). Looked up from germline, CDR1 is GTSNPN and CDR2 is SVGIG (reference sequence). The CDR3 covers 16 residues. V lost 1 base, J lost 6 bases, and 19 bases lay in between. The CDR3 region has the DNA TGTGCCTGGAGTGCCCCGGGTGTAAGGGGAGGTCAGCCCCAGCATTTT. As protein: CAWSAPGVRGGQPQHF.

The chain recombines TRBV11-2 with TRBJ2-2, with 10 bases that match TRBD2. With V trimmed by 4 bases and J by 4 bases, 3 bases remained unmatched. This CDR3 contains 15 residues. Germline V gene lookup returns CDR1 SGHAT and CDR2 FQNNGV. The DNA of the CDR3 is TGTGCCAGCAGCTCGGGACTAGCGAGCACCGGGGAGCTGTTTTTT. Its translation: CASSSGLASTGELFF.

This clone was recorded a few times. The chain has TRBV25-1 and TRBJ1-1; no definite D call. Trimming took off 0 bases at V and 3 bases at J, with 5 bases between the two ends. The CDR3 runs 13 residues. Germline CDR1 is MGHDK and CDR2 is SYGVNS. CDR3 region: CASSEYRDTEAFF. The DNA of the CDR3 is TGTGCCAGCAGTGAATATCGGGACACTGAAGCTTTCTTT. The whole variable domain, remainder taken from reference TRBV25-1 and TRBJ1-1, is EADIYQTPRYLVIGTGKKITLECSQTMGHDKMYWYQQDPGMELHLIHYSYGVNSTEKGDLSSESTVSRIRTEHFPLTLESARPSHTSQYLCASSEYRDTEAFFGQGTRLTVV.

The V gene is TRBV11-3, the J gene TRBJ1-1; no clear D gene. Germline lookup yields CDR1 SGHNT and CDR2 YENEEA. The V end lost 0 bases, the J end lost 7 bases, and 6 bases lay between the germline ends. The length of the CDR3 is 12 residues. The CDR3 here is CASSLEEGEAFF. CDR3 coding DNA: TGTGCCAGCAGCTTAGAGGAGGGTGAAGCTTTCTTT.

The chain links TRBV5-1 to TRBJ1-3, with TRBD1 matching over 8 bases. Germline CDR1 and CDR2: SGHRS and YFSETQ. The CDR3 is 15 amino acids. Losses at the gene ends were 0 bases for V and 3 bases for J; bases not matched to a gene: 2. The CDR3 reads CASSLGGTGGNTIYF. CDR3 DNA sequence: TGCGCCAGCAGCTTGGGAGGGACAGGTGGAAACACCATATATTTT.

This clone is a singleton in its sample. The chain employs TRBV6-1 and TRBJ1-2; D unclear. The V and J ends lost 2 bases and 3 bases respectively, with 7 bases between them. The germline gives CDR1 MNHNS, CDR2 SASEGT. The CDR3 length is 13 residues. This CDR3 is CASSETAYYGYTF. In DNA form, the CDR3 reads TGTGCCAGCAGTGAAACCGCGTACTATGGCTACACCTTC.

The chain employs TRBV10-3 and TRBJ2-3; 8 bases are a match to TRBD2. This CDR3 spans 16 amino acids. With V trimmed by 6 bases and J by 5 bases, 13 bases remained unmatched. Germline loops: CDR1 ENHRY, CDR2 SYGVKD. CDR3 residues: CAISLGLGAAEDTQYF. The CDR3 DNA reads TGTGCCATCAGCCTGGGACTAGGGGCGGCCGAAGATACGCAGTATTTT.

The V call is TRBV7-3, the J call TRBJ2-7; maybe TRBD2 (6 bases). The CDR3 runs to 14 residues. Germline values: CDR1 SGHTA, CDR2 FQGTGA. The ends were cut back, 5 bases at V and 2 bases at J, with 13 bases in the middle. The DNA for the CDR3 is TGTGCCAGCAGCCCGCAGGGAGGCCCCTACGAGCAGTACTTC. Translating gives CASSPQGGPYEQYF.

The gene calls are TRBV18 and TRBJ2-2; 7 bases match TRBD2. J gave up 1 base and V 3 bases, and 2 bases lay outside the gene matches. The length of the CDR3 is 15 residues. Germline V lookup: CDR1 KGHSH, CDR2 LQKENI. The CDR3 coding sequence is TGTGCCAGCTCACCGGGGGAGGGGAACACCGGGGAGCTGTTTTTT. Its protein is CASSPGEGNTGELFF.

This clone was seen just once. The V and J genes are TRBV3-1 (or the pseudogene TRBV3-2) and TRBJ2-5, with 12 positions matching TRBD2. The CDR3 loop spans 14 amino acids. V was pared by 10 bases and J by 5 bases, with 8 bases of the junction left unmatched. Germline loops: CDR1 LGHDT, CDR2 YNNKEL (reference sequence). This chain's CDR3 is CAISSGRAPETQYF. The DNA for the CDR3 is TGTGCCATCTCTAGCGGGAGGGCCCCGGAGACCCAGTACTTC.

The chain joins TRBV6-2 or TRBV6-3 to TRBJ1-5, with D possibly matching TRBD1 (5 bases). This CDR3 is built from 15 residues. CDR1 and CDR2 from the germline V gene are MNHEY and SVGEGT. V was clipped by 0 bases and J by 3 bases, with 9 bases between them. The chain's CDR3 is CASSYSTVYNQPQHF. The CDR3 nucleotides read TGTGCCAGCAGTTACTCGACAGTTTACAATCAGCCCCAGCATTTT.

CDR3 nucleotide sequence: TGCGCCAGCAGCCAAGATGGCGGGGAGGACGAGCAGTACTTC. It encodes CASSQDGGEDEQYF. This chain joins TRBV4-1 and TRBJ2-7; D possibly corresponds to TRBD2 (6 bases). Trimming cost V 0 bases and J 5 bases, with 11 bases left between them. Germline-derived CDR1 and CDR2 are MGHRA and YSYEKL. The CDR3 is made up of 14 amino acids.

The chain uses TRBV9 and TRBJ1-3; tentatively, D is TRBD1 (6 bases). V lost 4 bases to trimming and J lost 0 bases, with 20 bases between them. Germline-derived CDR1 and CDR2 are SGDLS and YYNGEE. The CDR3 contains 18 residues. CDR3 nucleotide sequence: TGTGCCAGCAGCCTCGGGACACAAGACGATGCCTCTGGAAACACCATATATTTT. It translates to CASSLGTQDDASGNTIYF. Full variable domain (missing parts from reference TRBV9 and TRBJ1-3): DSGVTQTPKHLITATGQRVTLRCSPRSGDLSVYWYQQSLDQGLQFLIQYYNGEERAKGNILERFSAQQFPDLHSELNLSSLELGDSALYFCASSLGTQDDASGNTIYFGEGSWLTVV.

The rearrangement links TRBV28 to TRBJ2-7, with D perhaps TRBD1 (6 bases). V lost 3 bases, J lost 2 bases, and 8 bases lay in between. The CDR3 runs 13 residues. Per the germline V gene, CDR1 is MDHEN and CDR2 is SYDVKM. The CDR3 spells CASSLDRTYEQYF. CDR3 DNA: TGTGCCAGCAGTTTGGACAGAACCTACGAGCAGTACTTC.

A word on this clone: One end of the junction is discordant with germline, which a read error may explain. This CDR3 is CASTERLAGRGEQFF. The CDR3 nucleotides are TGTGCCAGCACTGAACGACTAGCGGGACGGGGTGAGCAGTTCTTC. The J gene is TRBJ2-1, the V gene TRBV2; TRBD2 matches at 11 bases. The CDR3 extends over 15 amino acids. Germline lookup yields CDR1 SNHLY and CDR2 FYNNEI.

CDR3 bases: TGTGCCAGCAGCCAAGAAAGCCGACTAGCGGGAGGTAATGAGCAGTTCTTC. This encodes CASSQESRLAGGNEQFF. The chain joins TRBV3-1 (or the pseudogene TRBV3-2) to TRBJ2-1, with 13 positions matching TRBD2. Unmatched junction bases numbered 6, after V lost 0 bases and J lost 7 bases. Germline V gene data show CDR1 as LGHDT and CDR2 as YNNKEL (reference sequence). This CDR3 spans 17 amino acids.

The genes are TRBV5-8 and TRBJ1-4, with 7 bases that match TRBD1. The CDR3 spans 14 residues. Germline loops: CDR1 SGHTS, CDR2 YDEGEE. V lost 0 bases and J lost 5; bases outside the gene matches: 1. CDR3 in amino acids: CASSLGGQNEKLFF. CDR3 nucleotides: TGTGCCAGCAGCTTGGGGGGACAGAATGAAAAACTGTTTTTT.

This chain uses TRBV7-2 with TRBJ2-7; D is unclear. V lost 8 bases, J lost 0 bases, and 11 bases lay in between. From germline, CDR1 is SGHTA and CDR2 FQGNSA. This CDR3 is built from 13 residues. CDR3 protein: CASGTQYSYEQYF. For the CDR3, the DNA is TGTGCCAGCGGCACACAATACTCCTACGAGCAGTACTTC.

This clone was seen once. The rearrangement joins TRBV7-6 to TRBJ1-4; no clear D. The CDR3 loop spans 14 amino acids. Trimming cost V 1 base and J 8 bases, with 11 bases left between them. Germline CDR1 is SGHVS and CDR2 is FNYEAQ. The DNA for the CDR3 is TGTGCCAGCAGCTTAGGAGGGCAGTTCGAAAAACTGTTTTTT. It encodes CASSLGGQFEKLFF.

The chain has TRBV20-1 and TRBJ1-1; possibly TRBD1 for D (5 bases). Trimming took off 3 bases at V and 2 bases at J, with 13 bases between the two ends. This CDR3 region has 14 residues. Germline V lookup: CDR1 DFQATT, CDR2 SNEGSKA (reference sequence). Written as DNA, the CDR3 is TGCAGTGCTAGTTCGACAGCCATAAACACTGAAGCTTTCTTT. This encodes CSASSTAINTEAFF.

The CDR3 DNA sequence: TGTGCCAGCTCGCCTACCTCTAGCGGGAGGGCCGATGAGCAGTTCTTC. Protein product: CASSPTSSGRADEQFF. J is TRBJ2-1 and V is TRBV18; 12 nucleotides align to TRBD2. Trimming at V came to 6 bases and at J to 8 bases, leaving 11 bases not matched to a gene. The germline gives CDR1 KGHSH, CDR2 LQKENI. CDR3 length: 16 residues.

This chain joins TRBV5-4 and TRBJ1-1; D is perhaps TRBD1 (6 bases). V shed 4 bases and J shed 1 base, with 8 bases lying between them. Per germline, CDR1 SGHNT and CDR2 YYREEE (reference sequence). This CDR3 spans 13 amino acids. The CDR3 region is CASSQGQNTEAFF. The CDR3 DNA reads TGTGCCAGCAGCCAGGGACAGAACACTGAAGCTTTCTTT.

The chain is built from TRBV13 and TRBJ2-7; TRBD1 might be the D (6 bases). CDR3 length: 14 residues. Germline-derived CDR1 and CDR2 are PRHDT and FYEKMQ (reference sequence). V was clipped by 1 base and J by 5 bases, with 12 bases between them. CDR3 in DNA: TGTGCCAGCAGCTTAGCCAGGGGTGTTCACGAGCAGTACTTC. The encoded protein is CASSLARGVHEQYF.